This TCR beta chain appears in the sequencing data of a study of T cell responses to AZD1222 COVID-19 vaccine. Germline V gene sequence: CDR1 SGHTA, CDR2 FQGNSA. CDR3 length: 16 residues. Trimming took off 7 bases at V and 0 bases at J, with 16 bases between the two ends. Repertoires were generated with immunoSEQ multiplex PCR, while TCRdb's copy carries only in-frame clones and drops some. This repertoire shows over 110,000 clones, about 90% found once; its top ten account for 5.5% to 6.5%. Material: peripheral blood, obtained on day 0 of AZD1222 vaccination. The receptor's source is an adult in good health. The chain joins TRBV7-2 to TRBJ2-1, with D possibly matching TRBD2 (6 bases). CDR3 nucleotide sequence: TGTGCCAGCACCCCCGGGAGCGCGAGCTCCTACAATGAGCAGTTCTTC. Its translation: CASTPGSASSYNEQFF.